Listed below are T cell receptor beta chains from one sample, sequenced in a study of siplizumab effects on memory and regulatory T cells. Some clones are missing from TCRdb's copy, which holds only in-frame ones; the method was immunoSEQ multiplex PCR. The sample lists 50,000 or so clones, approximately 97% seen once, with around 0.66% in the top ten. The sample was naive CD4+ T cells sorted from blood. These receptors came from a human donor in good health. The CDR3 runs from the conserved cysteine through the conserved F or W. The order of the fields is clone size, V gene, D gene, J gene, CDR3 protein, CDR3 DNA. The D gene is left open where the match is weak. The size entry is marked missing in some rows and otherwise reads once, few, many or a size class.

>.|TRBV30|.|TRBJ1-1
CAWSLVSNTEAFF
TGTGCCTGGAGCTTAGTTTCGAACACTGAAGCTTTCTTT
>.|TRBV18|.|TRBJ1-4
CASSPLGRGSEKLFF
TGTGCCAGCTCACCGCTCGGGAGGGGTTCGGAAAAACTGTTTTTT
>once|TRBV19|.|TRBJ1-5
CASSPRQRGLNQPQHF
TGTGCCAGTAGCCCCCGGCAAAGGGGTCTCAATCAGCCCCAGCATTTT
>.|TRBV28|TRBD2|TRBJ2-3
CASSWGLATDTQYF
TGTGCCAGCAGTTGGGGACTAGCTACAGATACGCAGTATTTT
>.|TRBV4-1|TRBD1|TRBJ2-1
CASSHPMGDRNEQFF
TGCGCCAGCAGCCACCCAATGGGGGACAGGAATGAGCAGTTCTTC
>.|TRBV19|TRBD1|TRBJ2-1
CASSSATGSRNEQFF
TGTGCCAGTAGTTCGGCGACAGGGTCGCGCAATGAGCAGTTCTTC
>.|TRBV7-2|.|TRBJ2-5
CASSPNRGAKETQYF
TGTGCCAGCAGCCCGAATCGGGGGGCTAAAGAGACCCAGTACTTC
>.|TRBV19|TRBD1|TRBJ2-2
CATDRQGADTGELFF
TGTGCCACCGATAGACAGGGGGCGGACACCGGGGAGCTGTTTTTT
>once|TRBV7-3|TRBD2|TRBJ2-1
CASSLTGTSVNEQFF
TGTGCCAGCAGCTTGACCGGGACTAGCGTTAATGAGCAGTTCTTC
>.|TRBV19|TRBD1|TRBJ2-1
CASRRTGSSYNEQFF
TGTGCCAGTAGGAGGACAGGGAGCTCCTACAATGAGCAGTTCTTC
>.|TRBV11-1|.|TRBJ2-4
CASSLTGAGTKNIQYF
TGTGCCAGCAGCTTGACGGGGGCGGGGACCAAAAACATTCAGTACTTC
>.|TRBV18|.|TRBJ2-7
CASSLGVEQYF
TGTGCCAGCTCACTAGGGGTCGAGCAGTACTTC
>.|TRBV11-1|.|TRBJ1-3
CASSLGQTRNTIYF
TGTGCCAGCAGCTTAGGCCAGACAAGAAACACCATATATTTT
>.|TRBV9|.|TRBJ2-1
CASSVVGAHSYNEQFF
TGTGCCAGCAGCGTAGTGGGGGCGCATTCCTACAATGAGCAGTTCTTC
>.|TRBV5-1|.|TRBJ2-3
CASSLNGRSTDTQYF
TGCGCCAGCAGCTTGAACGGGAGAAGCACAGATACGCAGTATTTT
>once|TRBV28|TRBD1|TRBJ1-3
CASSRTGSGNTIYF
TGTGCCAGCAGCCGGACAGGGTCCGGAAACACCATATATTTT
>.|TRBV27|.|TRBJ1-6
CASSFTSSYNSPLHF
TGTGCCAGCAGTTTTACGAGCTCCTATAATTCACCCCTCCACTTT
>.|TRBV4-1|.|TRBJ2-1
CASSQPTRSSYNEQFF
TGCGCCAGCAGCCAACCGACTAGGAGCTCCTACAATGAGCAGTTCTTC
>.|TRBV30|.|TRBJ1-1
CAWSARSEAFF
TGTGCCTGGAGTGCCAGGTCTGAAGCTTTCTTT
>.|TRBV30|.|TRBJ2-5
CAWSAKETQYF
TGTGCCTGGAGTGCTAAAGAGACCCAGTACTTC
>.|TRBV5-3|.|TRBJ1-2
CASLNQGFYGYTF
TGTGCCAGCCTCAATCAGGGGTTCTATGGCTACACCTTC
>.|TRBV7-8|TRBD1|TRBJ2-2
CASSALNRVGTGTTGELFF
TGTGCCAGCAGCGCCTTGAATAGAGTGGGGACAGGGACGACCGGGGAGCTGTTTTTT
>.|TRBV5-1|.|TRBJ1-2
CASSLGQKNYGYTF
TGCGCCAGCAGCTTGGGGCAAAAGAACTATGGCTACACCTTC
>.|TRBV4-1|TRBD1|TRBJ2-1
CASSVRPGQGASEQFF
TGCGCCAGCAGCGTACGGCCGGGACAGGGGGCCAGTGAGCAGTTCTTC
>.|TRBV30|.|TRBJ1-5
CAWSLGPNQPQHF
TGTGCCTGGAGTCTCGGGCCCAATCAGCCCCAGCATTTT
>.|TRBV6-1|.|TRBJ2-1
CAIVGSGGEQFF
TGTGCCATCGTAGGTTCGGGCGGTGAGCAGTTCTTC
>.|TRBV7-2|TRBD2|TRBJ2-1
CASSLGTSGRNEQFF
TGTGCCAGCAGCTTAGGGACTAGCGGGAGAAATGAGCAGTTCTTC
>.|TRBV27|.|TRBJ2-4
CASSLDRGAKNIQYF
TGTGCCAGCAGTTTAGATAGGGGAGCCAAAAACATTCAGTACTTC
>.|TRBV4-2|.|TRBJ2-2
CASSQTDTGELFF
TGTGCCAGCAGCCAAACAGATACCGGGGAGCTGTTTTTT
>.|TRBV25-1|.|TRBJ1-1
CASSNRAQTEAFF
TGTGCCAGCAGTAACAGGGCCCAGACTGAAGCTTTCTTT
>once|TRBV5-6|.|TRBJ2-5
CASGLTGWQTQYF
TGTGCCAGCGGCCTGACAGGATGGCAGACCCAGTACTTC
>.|TRBV7-6|.|TRBJ2-7
CASSFAAGSSYEQYF
TGTGCCAGCAGCTTTGCGGCAGGTAGCTCCTACGAGCAGTACTTC
>.|TRBV5-5|.|TRBJ1-1
CASSFSQGNTEAFF
TGTGCCAGCAGCTTCTCTCAGGGGAACACTGAAGCTTTCTTT
>once|TRBV5-4|.|TRBJ2-1
CASSLAGLNEQFF
TGTGCCAGCAGCTTGGCAGGTTTGAATGAGCAGTTCTTC
>.|TRBV4-1|.|TRBJ1-5
CASSQDISNQPQHF
TGCGCCAGCAGCCAAGATATTAGCAATCAGCCCCAGCATTTT
>.|TRBV18|.|TRBJ1-5
CASSPPSQPQHF
TGTGCCAGCTCACCACCGTCTCAGCCCCAGCATTTT
>.|TRBV18|.|TRBJ2-3
CASSPLPMDSTDTQYF
TGTGCCAGCTCACCCCTACCGATGGACAGCACAGATACGCAGTATTTT
>.|TRBV7-3|.|TRBJ2-1
CASSWDPNGEQFF
TGTGCCAGCAGCTGGGACCCTAATGGCGAGCAGTTCTTC
>.|TRBV28|.|TRBJ1-1
CASKTVNTEAFF
TGTGCCAGCAAGACCGTGAACACTGAAGCTTTCTTT
>.|TRBV7-9|.|TRBJ2-7
CASSLADNEQYF
TGTGCCAGCAGCTTAGCCGACAACGAGCAGTACTTC
>.|TRBV19|TRBD2|TRBJ2-1
CASTMGGIGYNEQFF
TGTGCCAGTACCATGGGGGGGATAGGCTACAATGAGCAGTTCTTC
>.|TRBV6-1|TRBD2|TRBJ2-1
CASSFSGSSYNEQFF
TGTGCCAGCAGTTTCAGCGGGAGCTCCTACAATGAGCAGTTCTTC
>.|TRBV2|.|TRBJ2-2
CASKIRTVGPPGELFF
TGTGCCAGTAAAATCCGGACAGTCGGGCCGCCCGGGGAGCTGTTTTTT
>.|TRBV30|.|TRBJ1-6
CAPPPGGQGEDSPLHF
TGTGCTCCCCCCCCCGGGGGGCAGGGAGAGGATTCACCCCTCCACTTT
>once|TRBV29-1|TRBD1|TRBJ1-2
CSVWGQGNYGYTF
TGCAGCGTTTGGGGACAGGGAAACTATGGCTACACCTTC
>.|TRBV10-1|.|TRBJ1-4
CATALTGCSEKLFF
TGCGCCACCGCACTAACAGGTTGCTCTGAAAAACTGTTTTTT
>once|TRBV5-5|TRBD1|TRBJ1-1
CASSLAGQGYTEAFF
TGTGCCAGCAGCTTGGCGGGACAGGGTTACACTGAAGCTTTCTTT
>.|TRBV23-1|.|TRBJ1-2
CASSQSPGSALHYGYTF
TGCGCCAGCAGTCAATCCCCTGGTTCGGCACTCCACTATGGCTACACCTTC